The rows below give T cell receptor beta chains drawn from one sample of a study of shared clonotypes between healthy human individuals. The table came from immunoSEQ multiplex PCR; TCRdb's copy has only in-frame clones and leaves some out. Of roughly 640,000 clones in the sample, around 97% were seen once. Sequenced sample: naive CD4+ T cells sorted from blood. The receptors here all came from a woman aged 25 to 45 in good health. CDR3s leave out the opening cysteine and the closing phenylalanine or tryptophan. Clone size appears in some rows only: once, few, many, or a class for an expanded clone.

TRBJ2-3,NA,TRBV7-9,13,ASSPGQLSTDTQY
TRBJ2-1,NA,TRBV28,13,ASSLMLAGDHEQF
TRBJ1-3,NA,TRBV11-2,14,ASSFRQGVSGNTIY
TRBJ1-5,NA,TRBV6-4,11,ASSESANQPQH
TRBJ2-1,once,TRBV15,15,ATSRDGGLAVDNEQF
TRBJ2-7,NA,TRBV28,13,ASSLDLGLSYEQY
TRBJ2-4,NA,TRBV19,11,ASRSQDRNIQY
TRBJ2-7,NA,TRBV19,13,ASSIDLTSGYEQY
TRBJ2-2,NA,TRBV28,14,ASSPGGGQGNGELF
TRBJ2-7,NA,TRBV2,12,ASSKLAGGYEQY
TRBJ1-2,NA,TRBV18,18,ASSPPPGGQIEAQFQGYT
TRBJ2-1,NA,TRBV7-9,15,ASSPPTSGRAWSEQF
TRBJ2-1,NA,TRBV4-1,16,ASSQRTSLTERGNEQF
TRBJ1-2,NA,TRBV5-4,12,ASSHRLGDYGYT
TRBJ2-3,NA,TRBV11-2,12,ASGSTGLTDTQY
TRBJ1-6,NA,TRBV6-6,14,ASSYSIPGGGSPLH
TRBJ2-7,NA,TRBV5-5,12,ASSPGWSSYEQY
TRBJ2-2,NA,TRBV5-1,13,ASSPGGSNTGELF
TRBJ2-7,NA,TRBV9,13,ASSVGWKATYEQY
TRBJ1-2,NA,TRBV9,12,ASSVDAARYGYT
TRBJ2-4,NA,TRBV2,15,ASSDGRRIGAKNIQY
TRBJ2-5,once,TRBV11-3,13,ASSFTGGAGETQY
TRBJ2-7,NA,TRBV11-2,12,ASSGFLSSYEQY
TRBJ2-7,NA,TRBV29-1,11,SVRRGRSYEQY
TRBJ1-1,NA,TRBV5-4,12,ASRTQGRGTEAF
TRBJ2-1,NA,TRBV29-1,12,SGRAGKTYNEQF
TRBJ2-5,NA,TRBV18,13,ASSPVITGGETQY
TRBJ2-5,NA,TRBV5-1,10,ASKPVEETQY
TRBJ2-7,NA,TRBV28,11,ASSPTPHYEQY
TRBJ2-7,NA,TRBV2,11,ASRRQGVYEQY
TRBJ2-3,NA,TRBV10-3,13,AIRGPVSSTDTQY
TRBJ2-3,NA,TRBV5-1,14,ASSLVSRGTADTQY
TRBJ2-7,NA,TRBV29-1,10,SVGEYSYEQY
TRBJ2-7,NA,TRBV9,16,ASSVGRRSDLRRGEQY
TRBJ2-7,once,TRBV6-5,12,ASTRDTRTYEQY
TRBJ2-7,NA,TRBV5-1,12,ASSKYDGYYEQY
TRBJ2-5,NA,TRBV25-1,13,ASSGPFPGRETQY
TRBJ2-7,NA,TRBV6-5,12,ASGGQPLSYEQY
TRBJ2-5,NA,TRBV4-1,12,ASSQVMLAETQY
TRBJ2-3,NA,TRBV19,13,ASSIEAGGTDTQY
TRBJ2-7,NA,TRBV28,13,ASRSSAGGGYEQY
TRBJ2-1,once,TRBV7-6,11,ASSLAARDEQF
TRBJ2-5,NA,TRBV28,12,ASSSQTLQETQY
TRBJ1-4,NA,TRBV30,10,AWSRVNEKLF
TRBJ2-2,NA,TRBV2,14,ASTLRTSGRTGELF
TRBJ1-4,NA,TRBV15,13,ATSRDQGTNEKLF
TRBJ1-5,NA,TRBV28,12,ASSPRDTNQPQH
TRBJ2-7,NA,TRBV28,11,ASIDLVTYEQY
TRBJ2-2,NA,TRBV7-7,14,ASSVRLAGGSGELF
TRBJ2-2,few,TRBV5-1,10,AWLWSTGELF